Sequencing of this T cell receptor beta chain was carried out in a study of CD8 T cells in Susac syndrome. It was with random hexamers that about 0.45 to 1 ug RNA was reverse transcribed. TCRdb redid the calling of the immunoSEQ multiplex PCR reads with MiXCR, one entry per CDR3 protein. The sample consists of roughly 190,000 distinct CDR3 sequences, about 94% of them appearing once. The TCR was taken from a human donor in good health. The sequenced sample consisted of CD4+ T cells from PBMCs.

The CDR3 here is CASLRDSGNTIYF. CDR3 sequence (DNA): TGTGCCAGCCTCCGGGACAGTGGAAACACCATATATTTT. This chain links TRBV6-1 with TRBJ1-3; TRBD1 matches 7 bases. Germline trimming cut 8 bases from V and 3 bases from J; bases unmatched to any gene: 4. Germline V gene sequence: CDR1 MNHNS, CDR2 SASEGT. This CDR3 region has 13 residues.